This T cell receptor beta chain derives from a study of T cell repertoires in cytomegalovirus infection (dated by TCRdb to 2018 to 2020). General notes on the study: The peptide stimulations were aimed at well-studied HLA-B-restricted epitopes as well as recently identified HLA-C-restricted CMV epitopes, whose presentation resists viral immunomodulation. Donor HLA type was relevant to the analysis, because carriage of CMV infection together with the matching HLA type was indicated by public TCR beta signatures. Study-level results and caveats: In both this cohort and an independent roughly 330-donor cohort, the cumulative frequency of public TCR beta family members distinguished carriers of CMV infection plus the relevant HLA type. The ex vivo response was dominated by HLA-C-restricted CMV-specific TCR beta clonotypes, which also provided the single most frequent clonotype in two of eight donors.

This sample's treatment or condition label indicates: in vitro stimulation with specific CMV peptide epitopes to enrich CMV-specific T cells. With regard to this clonotype: Which antigen it targets is not known. No base-level quality is on record; no much larger clone is a single base apart.

Instrument on record: Illumina HiSeq 1500. TCRdb reprocessing: public reads trimmed at Q25 with fastp, clones called with MiXCR, in-frame beta chains kept. Each record represents a unique CDR3 protein, reported with the most common genes and DNA among its rows. This sample gives tens of thousands of distinct CDR3 sequences in total; around 23% of them show up just once. The ten largest make up roughly 89% of the sample. There are 17 amino acids in the CDR3, from cysteine to phenylalanine inclusive. Of the read, only the CDR3 DNA is kept; its 51 bases are in frame from base 1. V sheds 0 bases and J sheds 6 bases, leaving 20 bases between their ends. CDR1 and CDR2, per the germline V gene, are SGHTA and FQGNSA.

This receptor was identified in a human donor in good health (CMV status not recorded). Some clones in this sample may be carry-over from other donors' samples. Source: CD8+ T cells from cultured PBMCs, taken from culture after CMV antigen stimulation. The rearrangement joined TRBV7-2 to TRBJ1-1; a weak D assignment points to TRBD1 (5 bases agree). The nucleotides are TGTGCCAGCAGCTTAGCCCACCCAGGGAAGGGTTCCGCTGAAGCTTTCTTT. Translated, it gives CASSLAHPGKGSAEAFF.